Shown below are 24 T cell receptor beta chains from a single sample sequenced in a study of shared clonotypes between healthy human individuals. Profiled with immunoSEQ multiplex PCR; TCRdb holds only in-frame clones, not every one. This sample yields approximately 500,000 clones, of which about 96% are seen a single time; roughly 0.06% belongs to the top ten. The sequencing sample was made of naive CD4+ T cells sorted from blood. Documented subset: CD45RA+ positively selected. The receptors come from a woman younger than 45 in good health.

The chain employs TRBV5-8 and TRBJ1-2, with D unresolved. The germline gives CDR1 SGHTS, CDR2 YDEGEE. The V end was cut by 4 bases, the J end by 2 bases, with 12 bases between. The CDR3 runs 14 residues. The CDR3 loop is CASSRIRGNYGYTF. Written as DNA, the CDR3 is TGTGCCAGCAGCAGGATCCGTGGCAACTATGGCTACACCTTC.

Concerning this clone itself: The sample contains more than one DNA sequence encoding this CDR3. CDR3 region: CASSGHEQFF. The CDR3 nucleotides are TGTGCCAGCAGCGGCCATGAGCAGTTCTTC. The gene calls are TRBV9 and TRBJ2-1; D is ambiguous. V lost 3 bases and J lost 8, with 3 bases in between. CDR3 length: 10 residues. Per the germline V gene, CDR1 is SGDLS and CDR2 is YYNGEE.

This chain joins TRBV11-2 and TRBJ2-7; 7 bases fit TRBD1. From germline, CDR1 is SGHAT and CDR2 FQNNGV. The CDR3 consists of 18 residues. Trimming at V came to 6 bases and at J to 0 bases, leaving 17 bases not matched to a gene. Here the CDR3 reads CASRGRIGTDRSSYEQYF. The CDR3, as DNA: TGTGCCAGCAGGGGACGGATCGGGACAGACCGGAGCTCCTACGAGCAGTACTTC.

The gene calls are TRBV7-9 and TRBJ1-2, with a possible D match to TRBD1 (5 bases). The CDR3 runs 17 residues. Between the trimmed V and J ends, which lost 5 bases and 0 bases, there was a span of 19 bases. The germline V gene encodes CDR1 SEHNR and CDR2 FQNEAQ (reference sequence). The CDR3 DNA is TGTGCCAGCAGCCCAATACGGGGTACGGGGCCTAACTATGGCTACACCTTC. Encoded protein: CASSPIRGTGPNYGYTF.

This chain joins TRBV9 and TRBJ1-3; no firm D call. The CDR3 sequence is 14 residues long. Germline CDR1 SGDLS, CDR2 YYNGEE. With 5 bases removed from V and 1 base from J, the gap between germline ends came to 10 bases. DNA for the CDR3: TGTGCCAGCAGTGGGTCCTCGTCTGGAAACACCATATATTTT. Translation gives CASSGSSSGNTIYF.

The gene calls are TRBV10-3 and TRBJ2-1; 11 nucleotides line up with TRBD2. This CDR3 has 14 residues. The V and J ends lost 3 bases and 8 bases, in that order; junction bases with no gene match: 3. Germline V gene sequence: CDR1 ENHRY, CDR2 SYGVKD. The CDR3 DNA reads as TGTGCCATCAGTGAACTAGCGGGAGTGCATGAGCAGTTCTTC. It encodes CAISELAGVHEQFF.

This clone showed up just once. This sequence joins TRBV11-2 and TRBJ2-3; 13 bases match TRBD2. The V gene's germline CDR1 is SGHAT and CDR2 FQNNGV. V was clipped by 5 bases and J by 5 bases; unmatched bases: 7. The CDR3 runs 16 residues. CDR3 in amino acids: CASSPPGLAGIDTQYF. CDR3 DNA sequence: TGTGCCAGCAGCCCCCCGGGACTAGCGGGAATAGATACGCAGTATTTT.

V gene TRBV27 combines with J gene TRBJ2-7; possibly TRBD1 or TRBD2 for D (5 bases each). Germline V CDR1 and CDR2: MNHEY, SMNVEV (reference sequence). The ends were cut back, 6 bases at V and 3 bases at J, with 15 bases in the middle. The CDR3 contains 14 residues. CDR3 region: CASRLRDGYYEQYF. The CDR3 region has the DNA TGTGCCAGCAGACTCCGGGACGGATACTACGAGCAGTACTTC.

The chain employs TRBV9 and TRBJ2-5; no reliable D call. The CDR3 runs 15 residues. The germline gives CDR1 SGDLS, CDR2 YYNGEE. The ends were cut back, 0 bases at V and 2 bases at J, with 11 bases in the middle. The CDR3 region has the DNA TGTGCCAGCAGCGTAGATTGGTATACGCAAGAGACCCAGTACTTC. Residues: CASSVDWYTQETQYF.

Comment on this clone: Additional DNA sequences in this sample encode the identical CDR3. CDR3 residues: CASTGDNQPQHF. The CDR3 bases are TGTGCCAGTACAGGGGACAATCAGCCCCAGCATTTT. The chain uses TRBV19 and TRBJ1-5; possibly TRBD1 for D (6 bases). V was clipped by 7 bases and J by 3 bases, with 7 bases between them. CDR1 LNHDA and CDR2 SQIVND come from the germline V gene (reference sequence). The length of the CDR3 is 12 residues.

V gene TRBV5-1 combines with J gene TRBJ2-7; 7 bases are shared with TRBD1. CDR1 and CDR2 from the germline V gene are SGHRS and YFSETQ. V gave up 2 bases and J gave up 0 bases; unmatched junction bases: 2. The CDR3 extends over 14 amino acids. CDR3 amino acids: CASSFWDSSYEQYF. In nucleotides, the CDR3 is TGCGCCAGCAGCTTTTGGGACAGCTCCTACGAGCAGTACTTC.

This clone has a handful of counts. The gene calls are TRBV4-1 and TRBJ1-1; D gene uncertain. Germline V lookup: CDR1 MGHRA, CDR2 YSYEKL. The V end was cut by 2 bases, the J end by 4 bases, with 8 bases between. The CDR3 runs to 13 residues. The CDR3 nucleotides are TGCGCCAGCAGCCAAATCATGGGCACTGAAGCTTTCTTT. Protein sequence: CASSQIMGTEAFF.

In its sample, this clone was seen once. The chain links TRBV19 to TRBJ2-5; weak D call: TRBD1 (6 bases). The germline V and J ends were trimmed by 8 bases and 3 bases, with 25 bases remaining between them. The CDR3 covers 17 residues. Germline CDR1 is LNHDA and CDR2 is SQIVND (reference sequence). The CDR3 loop reads CASGGGPRAESEETQYF. CDR3 sequence (DNA): TGTGCCAGTGGGGGCGGACCACGGGCCGAATCGGAAGAGACCCAGTACTTC.

V and J are TRBV9 and TRBJ1-4; D is possibly TRBD1 (6 bases). Per the germline V gene, CDR1 is SGDLS and CDR2 is YYNGEE. Trimming took off 3 bases at V and 2 bases at J, with 11 bases between the two ends. The CDR3 consists of 15 residues. The CDR3 DNA is TGTGCCAGCAGCGCCGGGACACGCACTAATGAAAAACTGTTTTTT. Protein sequence: CASSAGTRTNEKLFF.

This sequence joins TRBV18 and TRBJ2-7; a weak D match, TRBD1 (7 bases). V was trimmed by 4 bases and J by 7 bases, leaving 14 bases between them. The CDR3 runs to 13 residues. Germline CDR1 and CDR2: KGHSH and LQKENI. As DNA, the CDR3 is TGTGCCAGCTCACTTACCAGGGGGGAAGAGCAGTACTTC. It specifies CASSLTRGEEQYF.

V usage is TRBV11-1 and J usage is TRBJ2-5, with 10 bases fitting TRBD2. The CDR3 spans 15 residues. V was clipped by 6 bases and J by 5 bases; unmatched bases: 9. Germline CDR1 is SGHAT and CDR2 is FQDESV (reference sequence). The CDR3 loop reads CASRLAGWGGETQYF. The CDR3 nucleotides are TGTGCCAGCAGACTAGCGGGGTGGGGCGGCGAGACCCAGTACTTC. The whole variable domain, filled in from reference TRBV11-1 and TRBJ2-5, reads EAEVAQSPRYKITEKSQAVAFWCDPISGHATLYWYRQILGQGPELLVQFQDESVVDDSQLPKDRFSAERLKGVDSTLKIQPAELGDSAMYLCASRLAGWGGETQYFGPGTRLLVL.

The V and J genes are TRBV6-6 and TRBJ1-2; D is possibly TRBD1 (5 bases). CDR1 is MNHNY and CDR2 is SVGAGI in the germline V gene (reference sequence). Trimming took off 7 bases at V and 0 bases at J, with 9 bases between the two ends. The CDR3 covers 13 residues. CDR3 in DNA: TGTGCCAGCACCCAGACAGCTAACTATGGCTACACCTTC. This translates into CASTQTANYGYTF.

This sequence joins TRBV7-3 and TRBJ2-3, with 11 nucleotides matching TRBD2. This CDR3 has 14 amino acids. Losses at the gene ends were 4 bases for V and 5 bases for J; bases not matched to a gene: 2. Per germline, CDR1 SGHTA and CDR2 FQGTGA. The CDR3 DNA reads as TGTGCCAGCAGCTCCGGACTAGCGGGAGATACGCAGTATTTT. This translates into CASSSGLAGDTQYF.

This chain's CDR3 is CASSERPTDTQYF. CDR3 DNA sequence: TGTGCCAGCAGTGAAAGGCCAACAGATACGCAGTATTTT. This chain connects TRBV2 to TRBJ2-3, with D unclear. The CDR3 spans 13 residues. Germline V gene sequence: CDR1 SNHLY, CDR2 FYNNEI. Trimming shortened V by 2 bases and J by 3 bases, and 6 bases separated the two germline ends. Full variable domain (missing parts from reference TRBV2 and TRBJ2-3): EPEVTQTPSHQVTQMGQEVILRCVPISNHLYFYWYRQILGQKVEFLVSFYNNEISEKSEIFDDQFSVERPDGSNFTLKIRSTKLEDSAMYFCASSERPTDTQYFGPGTRLTVL.

This clone showed up just a few times. The rearrangement uses TRBV19 and TRBJ1-5; 8 bases are shared with TRBD1. CDR1 LNHDA and CDR2 SQIVND come from the germline V gene (reference sequence). V lost 7 bases to trimming and J lost 4 bases; unmatched junction nucleotides: 3. The CDR3 has 13 amino acids. The CDR3 reads CASTDRGNQPQHF. The CDR3, as DNA: TGTGCCAGTACCGACAGGGGTAATCAGCCCCAGCATTTT.

This chain links TRBV5-8 with TRBJ1-1, with D unresolved. Trimming cost V 1 base and J 10 bases, with 14 bases left between them. The CDR3 runs 13 residues. Germline values: CDR1 SGHTS, CDR2 YDEGEE. In nucleotides, the CDR3 is TGTGCCAGCAGCTTGAAATCCCAGCTAGGAGCTTTCTTT. Translation: CASSLKSQLGAFF.

V gene TRBV28 combines with J gene TRBJ2-7; a weak D match, TRBD1 (5 bases). CDR1 is MDHEN, CDR2 SYDVKM, per germline. V was cut by 7 bases and J by 5 bases, with 15 bases left in between. CDR3 length equals 13 residues. As DNA, the CDR3 is TGTGCCAGCACCCTTGGCAGGGTAAACGAGCAGTACTTC. This encodes CASTLGRVNEQYF.

This clone appeared once. V usage is TRBV7-2 and J usage is TRBJ2-1; D unclear. This CDR3 has 11 amino acids. V was trimmed by 5 bases and J by 9 bases, leaving 8 bases between them. CDR1 and CDR2 (germline): SGHTA, FQGNSA. The chain's CDR3 is CASSMLSEQFF. CDR3 in DNA: TGTGCCAGCAGCATGTTAAGTGAGCAGTTCTTC.

J is TRBJ2-7 and V is TRBV27; D might be TRBD2 (6 bases). The germline V and J ends were trimmed by 5 bases and 7 bases, with 18 bases remaining between them. CDR3 length equals 14 residues. From germline, CDR1 is MNHEY and CDR2 SMNVEV (reference sequence). The CDR3 DNA reads as TGTGCCAGCAGTATCCTGGAAGGGACTGGGGAGCAGTACTTC. It translates to CASSILEGTGEQYF.